Presented here are 21 T cell receptor beta chains from one specimen sequenced in a study of OX40 agonist ivuxolimab in advanced cancers. Repertoires were generated with immunoSEQ multiplex PCR, while TCRdb's copy carries only in-frame clones and drops some. There are around 60,000 clones in the sample; 89% occur only once, and 12% lies in the top ten. Sequenced here: CD4+ or CD8+ T cells sorted from blood, sampled in a trial of the OX40 agonist ivuxolimab. These receptor sequences come from an adult with an advanced solid tumor such as melanoma, head and neck, liver or kidney cancer.

The rearrangement links TRBV6-1 to TRBJ2-7; 13 positions agree with TRBD2. The CDR3 runs to 14 residues. Germline CDR1 and CDR2: MNHNS and SASEGT. With V trimmed by 4 bases and J by 7 bases, 4 bases remained unmatched. CDR3 in amino acids: CASSGTSGRSEQYF. In nucleotides, the CDR3 is TGTGCCAGCAGTGGGACTAGCGGGAGAAGTGAGCAGTACTTC.

This chain links TRBV7-9 with TRBJ2-7; possible D gene TRBD1, 7 bases. Looked up from germline, CDR1 is SEHNR and CDR2 is FQNEAQ (reference sequence). The CDR3 length is 13 residues. Trimming stripped 2 bases from V and 4 bases from J, with 9 bases between. The DNA of the CDR3 is TGTGCCAGCAGCTTACCAGGGGGGTACGAGCAGTACTTC. The encoded protein is CASSLPGGYEQYF.

The chain carries TRBV5-3 and TRBJ2-5, with 15 bases identical to TRBD2. TRBV5-3 is an ORF, and what it does is uncertain. This CDR3 contains 16 residues. Trimming took 4 bases from V and 5 from J; bases not matched to a gene: 6. The CDR3 region is CARSTGLAGGVETQYF. CDR3 nucleotides: TGTGCCAGAAGCACGGGACTAGCGGGAGGAGTGGAGACCCAGTACTTC.

This chain joins TRBV29-1 and TRBJ1-2, with D perhaps TRBD1 (5 bases). The ends were cut back, 2 bases at V and 2 bases at J, with 12 bases in the middle. The CDR3 is 14 amino acids. Germline V gives CDR1 SQVTM, CDR2 ANQGSEA. CDR3 residues: CSVESAGPNYGYTF. As DNA, the CDR3 is TGCAGCGTTGAATCGGCAGGGCCAAACTATGGCTACACCTTC.

The chain uses TRBV5-1 and TRBJ1-4; 8 nucleotides align to TRBD1. The V gene end was trimmed by 4 bases and the J gene end by 2 bases; junction bases not matched to a gene: 1. The CDR3 has 14 amino acids. Germline CDR1 is SGHRS and CDR2 is YFSETQ. CDR3 in amino acids: CASSGTGTNEKLFF. The CDR3 DNA reads as TGCGCCAGCAGCGGGACAGGCACTAATGAAAAACTGTTTTTT. The complete variable domain, with remaining parts taken from reference TRBV5-1 and TRBJ1-4, reads KAGVTQTPRYLIKTRGQQVTLSCSPISGHRSVSWYQQTPGQGLQFLFEYFSETQRNKGNFPGRFSGRQFSNSRSEMNVSTLELGDSALYLCASSGTGTNEKLFFGSGTQLSVL.

The J gene is TRBJ1-2, the V gene TRBV10-3; 12 bases fit TRBD1. The trim removed 5 bases at V and 4 bases at J, leaving 8 bases unmatched. Germline V gene data show CDR1 as ENHRY and CDR2 as SYGVKD. CDR3 length equals 16 residues. The CDR3 spells CAISYGTGGISYGYTF. In nucleotides, the CDR3 is TGTGCCATCAGTTATGGGACAGGGGGCATCAGCTATGGCTACACCTTC.

The genes are TRBV15 and TRBJ2-1; TRBD2 might be the D (6 bases). V was cut by 2 bases and J by 2 bases, with 16 bases left in between. Germline V gene data show CDR1 as LNHNV and CDR2 as YYDKDF (reference sequence). The CDR3 loop spans 17 amino acids. CDR3 DNA: TGTGCCACCAGCAGACCCTCGGCGGGACCAGCCTACAATGAGCAGTTCTTC. Translated: CATSRPSAGPAYNEQFF.

The gene calls are TRBV5-8 and TRBJ2-5; 10 nucleotides agree with TRBD2. Germline CDR1 SGHTS, CDR2 YDEGEE. This CDR3 contains 15 residues. Germline trimming cut 4 bases from V and 4 bases from J; bases unmatched to any gene: 7. The CDR3 spells CASSRPSGSLETQYF. In DNA form, the CDR3 reads TGTGCCAGCAGCCGACCTAGCGGGAGCTTAGAGACCCAGTACTTC.

This chain uses TRBV19 with TRBJ1-5; unclear D gene. Trimming removed 1 base from V and 9 bases from J, with 13 bases in between. This CDR3 spans 14 amino acids. Looked up from germline, CDR1 is LNHDA and CDR2 is SQIVND (reference sequence). The CDR3 loop is CASSIALSTMPQHF. In DNA, the CDR3 is TGTGCCAGTAGTATAGCGTTATCGACTATGCCCCAGCATTTT.

This clone has more than one count but fewer than ten. V gene TRBV7-6 combines with J gene TRBJ2-4; D gene ambiguous. This CDR3 is 14 amino acids long. Trimming removed 1 base from V and 5 bases from J, with 9 bases in between. CDR1 SGHVS and CDR2 FNYEAQ come from the germline V gene. CDR3: CASSLGGLENIQYF. CDR3 sequence (DNA): TGTGCCAGCAGCTTAGGTGGGTTGGAAAACATTCAGTACTTC.

The chain couples TRBV19 to TRBJ2-7; a possible D gene is TRBD2 (6 bases). CDR1 and CDR2 from the germline V gene are LNHDA and SQIVND (reference sequence). Trimming took 5 bases from V and 4 from J, leaving 15 bases between them. This CDR3 is built from 14 residues. The CDR3 region is CASSARDLTYEQYF. In DNA, the CDR3 is TGTGCCAGTAGTGCCCGGGACTTGACATACGAGCAGTACTTC.

The rearrangement joins TRBV5-6 to TRBJ2-7; 9 bases align to TRBD2. Germline-derived CDR1 and CDR2 are SGHDT and YYEEEE. The CDR3 has 15 amino acids. J lost 5 bases, V lost 3 bases, and 9 bases had no gene match. The CDR3 DNA sequence: TGTGCCAGCAGCTCCGCCGGGACTAGCAGGCACGAGCAGTACTTC. This translates into CASSSAGTSRHEQYF. The whole variable domain, filled in from reference TRBV5-6 and TRBJ2-7, reads DAGVTQSPTHLIKTRGQQVTLRCSPKSGHDTVSWYQQALGQGPQFIFQYYEEEERQRGNFPDRFSGHQFPNYSSELNVNALLLGDSALYLCASSSAGTSRHEQYFGPGTRLTVT.

Relative to its sample, this clone is medium-sized. V usage is TRBV5-6 and J usage is TRBJ1-1; the D is unclear. Germline V lookup: CDR1 SGHDT, CDR2 YYEEEE. The ends were cut back, 1 base at V and 1 base at J, with 5 bases in the middle. The CDR3 length is 13 residues. The CDR3 spells CASSLTWNTEAFF. CDR3 DNA sequence: TGTGCCAGCAGCTTGACCTGGAACACTGAAGCTTTCTTT. Full variable domain (outside the CDR3, taken from reference TRBV5-6 and TRBJ1-1): DAGVTQSPTHLIKTRGQQVTLRCSPKSGHDTVSWYQQALGQGPQFIFQYYEEEERQRGNFPDRFSGHQFPNYSSELNVNALLLGDSALYLCASSLTWNTEAFFGQGTRLTVV.

This chain connects TRBV6-6 to TRBJ2-5; D is undetermined. The CDR3 covers 14 residues. V dropped 2 bases and J dropped 1 base, with 8 bases sitting between them. CDR1 MNHNY and CDR2 SVGAGI come from the germline V gene (reference sequence). For the CDR3, the DNA is TGTGCCAGCAGTTACGACCGGGCCCAAGAGACCCAGTACTTC. Translating gives CASSYDRAQETQYF.

This chain uses TRBV6-1 with TRBJ2-5; a possible D gene is TRBD2 (5 bases). Gene TRBJ2-7 matches the end of the DNA better, so the J call may be wrong. This CDR3 contains 14 residues. The germline V gene has CDR1 MNHNS and CDR2 SASEGT. The CDR3 DNA follows: TGTGCCAGCAGTGGGACTCTATGGGGATACGAGCAGTACTTC. Translation gives CASSGTLWGYEQYF.

This chain connects TRBV7-2 to TRBJ2-1, with a tentative D call TRBD2 (6 bases). CDR3 length: 14 residues. The germline CDR1 and CDR2 sequences are SGHTA and FQGNSA. The V end lost 3 bases, the J end lost 6 bases, and 12 bases lay between the germline ends. DNA of the CDR3: TGTGCCAGCAGCTTTGGCGGGATGGGCAATGAGCAGTTCTTC. This encodes CASSFGGMGNEQFF.

The V gene is TRBV14, the J gene TRBJ1-6, with D possibly being TRBD1 (6 bases). This CDR3 contains 13 residues. CDR1 is SGHDN, CDR2 FVKESK, per germline. The V and J ends lost 4 bases and 10 bases respectively, with 11 bases between them. CDR3 in amino acids: CASSLQGSSPLHF. The CDR3 bases are TGTGCCAGCAGCCTACAGGGAAGCTCACCCCTCCACTTT. Drawing the rest from reference TRBV14 and TRBJ1-6, the complete variable domain is EAGVTQFPSHSVIEKGQTVTLRCDPISGHDNLYWYRRVMGKEIKFLLHFVKESKQDESGMPNNRFLAERTGGTYSTLKVQPAELEDSGVYFCASSLQGSSPLHFGNGTRLTVT.

This clone was counted only a few times. J is TRBJ1-1 and V is TRBV30; D is unresolved. Germline values: CDR1 GTSNPN, CDR2 SVGIG (reference sequence). The CDR3 spans 14 residues. V lost 2 bases to trimming and J lost 1 base, with 11 bases between them. The CDR3 DNA reads TGTGCCTGGAGTCTTGGGGTGGAGAACACTGAAGCTTTCTTT. This codes for CAWSLGVENTEAFF.

As for this clone: This same CDR3 is encoded by further DNA sequences in the sample. This chain joins TRBV27 and TRBJ2-7; D unclear. The CDR3 runs to 11 residues. Germline loops: CDR1 MNHEY, CDR2 SMNVEV (reference sequence). V was pared by 4 bases and J by 3 bases, with 4 bases between. Here the CDR3 reads CASSSYYEQYF. CDR3 DNA sequence: TGTGCCAGCAGTTCTTACTACGAGCAGTACTTC.

The V and J genes are TRBV7-9 and TRBJ1-1; D is undetermined. V dropped 0 bases and J dropped 0 bases, with 8 bases sitting between them. The CDR3 length is 15 residues. Germline-derived CDR1 and CDR2 are SEHNR and FQNEAQ (reference sequence). The CDR3 DNA reads as TGTGCCAGCAGCTTAGCGTCAGGCCTGAACACTGAAGCTTTCTTT. As protein: CASSLASGLNTEAFF.

The chain uses TRBV4-1 and TRBJ2-2; 9 bases line up with TRBD2. Germline-derived CDR1 and CDR2 are MGHRA and YSYEKL. The V segment lost 3 bases and the J segment 5 bases; nucleotides outside the gene matches: 4. This CDR3 spans 15 amino acids. The CDR3 nucleotides read TGCGCCAGCAGCCAGGCGGGGGGGCGGACCGGGGAGCTGTTTTTT. Protein product: CASSQAGGRTGELFF.